This T cell receptor beta chain was sequenced for a study of early T cells in non-severe SARS-CoV-2 infection. For the study at large: Sequenced bulk RNA came from whole blood that was unsorted, and chains were unpaired.

Tagging with unique molecular identifiers was applied to individual cDNA molecules. TCRdb recomputed calls from the 5' RACE reads with MiXCR, one row per CDR3 protein. Of under 85,000 distinct CDR3 sequences in the sample, about an eighth are singletons; the top ten hold roughly 5.8%. In this sample, this clonotype turned up a few times. Its matching antigen is unknown. The CDR3 totals 15 residues. V was clipped by 4 bases and J by 4 bases; unmatched bases: 6. CDR1 and CDR2 (germline): SEHNR, FQNEAQ (reference sequence). Findings of the study overall: Private and CD4 specificities were missed by VDJdb matching, skewed to anti-spike CD8.

This chain connects TRBV7-9 to TRBJ2-5; 10 nucleotides align to TRBD1. The receptor was derived from an adult who was a healthcare worker with PCR-confirmed SARS-CoV-2 infection or an uninfected control (not recorded which). Sample: whole blood, taken at baseline. The CDR3 region is CASSSRQGASETQYF. The CDR3 DNA is TGTGCCAGCAGCTCGAGACAGGGGGCATCAGAGACCCAGTACTTC.